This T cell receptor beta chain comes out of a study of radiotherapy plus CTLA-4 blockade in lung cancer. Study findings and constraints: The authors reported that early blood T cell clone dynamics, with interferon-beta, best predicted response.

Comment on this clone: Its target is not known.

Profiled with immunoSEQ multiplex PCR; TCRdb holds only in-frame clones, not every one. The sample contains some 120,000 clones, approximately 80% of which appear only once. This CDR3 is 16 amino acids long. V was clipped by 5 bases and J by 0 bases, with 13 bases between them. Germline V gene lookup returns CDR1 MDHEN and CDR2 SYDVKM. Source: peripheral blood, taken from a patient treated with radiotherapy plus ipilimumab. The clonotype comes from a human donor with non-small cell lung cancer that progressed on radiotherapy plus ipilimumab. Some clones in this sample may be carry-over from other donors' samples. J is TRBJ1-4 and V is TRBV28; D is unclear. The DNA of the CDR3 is TGTGCCAGCAGTCCTCCCGGCGGCGCAACTAATGAAAAACTGTTTTTT. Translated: CASSPPGGATNEKLFF.